Listed below are T cell receptor beta chains from one sample, sequenced in a study of CD8 T cells in ankylosing spondylitis. MiXCR, run by TCRdb on the 5' RACE reads, gives a single entry per CDR3 protein. The table has 750,000 to 850,000 distinct CDR3 sequences, about an eighth seen once; the top ten hold 0.51%. Input material: blood, either unsorted or a sorted T cell fraction (not recorded which). These receptors originate from a male donor with ankylosing spondylitis. The CDR3 runs from the conserved cysteine through the conserved F or W. The order of the fields is J gene, D gene, clone size, V gene, CDR3 DNA, CDR3 protein. The D gene is left open where the match is weak. Clone size is not always given. Where it is, it says once, few, many or a class for expanded clones.

TRBJ2-1 | NA | NA | TRBV5-1 | TGCGCCAGCAGCCTAGCGGAGGGGGGGACCTACAATGAGCAGTTCTTC | CASSLAEGGTYNEQFF
TRBJ2-3 | TRBD1 | few | TRBV4-3 | TGCGCCAGCAGCCAAGGAGTTGACAGGGTCACAGATACGCAGTATTTT | CASSQGVDRVTDTQYF
TRBJ2-7 | NA | NA | TRBV12-3/TRBV12-4 | TGTGCCAGCAGTTTAGGACGGTCCTACTACGAGCAGTACTTC | CASSLGRSYYEQYF
TRBJ2-7 | NA | many | TRBV4-2 | TGTGCCAGCAGCCACACGGGTTCCTACGAGCAGTACTTC | CASSHTGSYEQYF
TRBJ2-5 | NA | few | TRBV30 | TGTGCCTGGAGTGTACGAGGCAGGGGAGTAGGTGGGCAAGAGACCCAGTACTTC | CAWSVRGRGVGGQETQYF
TRBJ1-1 | NA | many | TRBV12-3/TRBV12-4 | TGTGCCAGCAGCCGGCGAGGGAACACTGAAGCTTTCTTT | CASSRRGNTEAFF
TRBJ2-1 | NA | many | TRBV10-3 | TGTGCCATCAGTGACCAATCCAGGGACCGTAGCTCCTACAATGAGCAGTTCTTC | CAISDQSRDRSSYNEQFF
TRBJ2-1 | NA | few | TRBV20-1 | TGCAGTGCCCGTGCCACCGGGACACCTAAATACAATGAGCAGTTCTTC | CSARATGTPKYNEQFF
TRBJ2-7 | NA | NA | TRBV20-1 | TGCAGTGCTTCATACAGGGCGGCGTACTACGAGCAGTACTTC | CSASYRAAYYEQYF
TRBJ2-2 | NA | NA | TRBV11-2 | TGTGCCAGCAGCTTACTTAGTCTAGGCTACACCGGGGAGCTGTTTTTT | CASSLLSLGYTGELFF
TRBJ1-5 | NA | NA | TRBV30 | TGTGCCTGGAGTGGGACGGCTGGTCAGCCCCAGCATTTT | CAWSGTAGQPQHF
TRBJ1-2 | TRBD1 | few | TRBV28 | TGTGCCAGCAGTTTCTCAGGGGGTAGCTATGGCTACACCTTC | CASSFSGGSYGYTF
TRBJ2-2 | NA | NA | TRBV19 | TGTGCCAGTAGCTTACAGATGGGTGGCGGGGAGCTGTTTTTT | CASSLQMGGGELFF
TRBJ2-3 | TRBD2 | few | TRBV7-9 | TGTGCCAGCAGTCTCTTCGCGGGAGGTGAAGATACGCAGTATTTT | CASSLFAGGEDTQYF
TRBJ2-7 | TRBD2 | NA | TRBV15 | TGTGCCACCAGCAGAGGTGGGAGGGCTGGTGAGCAGTACTTC | CATSRGGRAGEQYF
TRBJ1-4 | TRBD1 | NA | TRBV12-3/TRBV12-4 | TGTGCCAGCAGCCCAAGGACAGGGGCGGGAGGTGAAAAACTGTTTTTT | CASSPRTGAGGEKLFF
TRBJ2-3 | TRBD2 | many | TRBV7-2 | TGTGCCAGCAGCCTAGCGGGGGGCGGGGTTACGCAGTATTTT | CASSLAGGGVTQYF
TRBJ2-3 | NA | NA | TRBV7-2 | TGTGCCAGCAGCTCTACCCGGGCGGGCACAGATACGCAGTATTTT | CASSSTRAGTDTQYF
TRBJ1-1 | NA | few | TRBV20-1 | TGCAGTGCTGTAGGACAGAGGAACACTGAAGCTTTCTTT | CSAVGQRNTEAFF
TRBJ1-2 | NA | NA | TRBV7-8 | TGTGCCAGCAGCCCGAATGTGGGGGGGGCTGGCTACACCTTC | CASSPNVGGAGYTF
TRBJ2-7 | NA | NA | TRBV4-2 | TGTGCCAGCAGCCAAGATGGGGCTAGCGCCTCCTACGAGCAGTACTTC | CASSQDGASASYEQYF
TRBJ2-7 | NA | few | TRBV5-1 | TGCGCCAGCACCCCCTTTACTATGGGTACCTACGAGCAGTACTTC | CASTPFTMGTYEQYF
TRBJ1-5 | NA | NA | TRBV6-2/TRBV6-3 | TGTGCCAGCGGACCCGGCAGGTATAGCAATCAGCCCCAGCATTTT | CASGPGRYSNQPQHF
TRBJ2-1 | NA | many | TRBV20-1 | TGCAGTGCTAGAGTGTGGGGGGCGAATGAGCAGTTCTTC | CSARVWGANEQFF
TRBJ1-4 | NA | many | TRBV27 | TGTGCCAGCGGAAGAGATGAGAAGGAAAAACTGTTTTTT | CASGRDEKEKLFF
TRBJ2-1 | NA | many | TRBV28 | TGTGCCAGCAGTTTACGGGGGAGGAATGAGCAGTTCTTC | CASSLRGRNEQFF
TRBJ2-2 | TRBD2 | many | TRBV12-3/TRBV12-4 | TGTGCCAGCAGCCCCGGGACTAGTCCCGGGGAGCTGTTTTTT | CASSPGTSPGELFF
TRBJ1-1 | NA | many | TRBV10-3 | TGTGCCATCAGTGAGTCGGTTCTCGAGACAGGGAACACTGAAGCTTTCTTT | CAISESVLETGNTEAFF
TRBJ2-1 | NA | NA | TRBV6-2/TRBV6-3 | TGTGCCAGCAGGGGGGGGCGCGACCACAATGAGCAGTTCTTC | CASRGGRDHNEQFF
TRBJ2-7 | TRBD2 | few | TRBV20-1 | TGCAGTGCTAGAGATCCCCAGCCGGGACTAGCGTACTCCCTGAGGGGCGAGCAGTACTTC | CSARDPQPGLAYSLRGEQYF
TRBJ2-1 | TRBD2 | NA | TRBV15 | TGTGCCACCAGCAGGAGGACTAGCGGAACGAGAAATGAGCAGTTCTTC | CATSRRTSGTRNEQFF
TRBJ2-1 | TRBD2 | NA | TRBV7-2 | TGTGCCAGCTGTTTTGGGCTAGCGGGAGAGGAAAGCTACAATGAGCAGTTCTTC | CASCFGLAGEESYNEQFF
TRBJ2-5 | TRBD2 | few | TRBV20-1 | TGCAGTGCTAGAGACCCGTCTAGCGGGGAACAAGAGACCCAGTACTTC | CSARDPSSGEQETQYF
TRBJ2-5 | TRBD2 | many | TRBV24-1 | TGTGCCACCAGTGATTCCTTAGCGGGAGAGACCCAGTACTTC | CATSDSLAGETQYF
TRBJ2-5 | TRBD2 | many | TRBV20-1 | TGCAGTGCTAGAGTCCGGGGGGTTTGGGAGACCCAGTACTTC | CSARVRGVWETQYF
TRBJ2-1 | TRBD1 | many | TRBV29-1 | TGCAGCGTCTTGACAGGGTGGGTTGACAATGAGCAGTTCTTC | CSVLTGWVDNEQFF
TRBJ1-1 | NA | few | TRBV12-3/TRBV12-4 | TGTGCCAGCAGTTTGGTGGCAGGACTGGGCACTGAAGCTTTCTTT | CASSLVAGLGTEAFF